This TCR beta chain was obtained from a study of blood T cell repertoires in COVID-19. Original handling: Amplifying reference gene primers gave estimates of nucleated cell counts. Clones were sequenced by immunoSEQ multiplex PCR, and TCRdb holds only the in-frame ones, with some missing. V, J and clone size were drawn from that table, and D and trimming were deduced from the DNA. The sample contains fewer than 350,000 clones, 85% of which appear only once. CDR3 length equals 17 residues. V lost 1 base, J lost 0 bases, and 10 bases lay in between. Germline V CDR1 and CDR2: SGHVS, FQNEAQ. Residents of about 25 US areas, aged about 18 to 95 years, made up the participants. Cohorts were determined from participant-reported clinical history.

The receptor comes from a woman between 25 and 40 years old who had been exposed to COVID-19. The chain combines TRBV7-8 with TRBJ2-6; D is ambiguous. Sequencing used PBMCs or T cells enriched from blood (not recorded which). The CDR3 DNA reads as TGTGCCAGCAGCTTAGGAACAGCTAACTCTGGGGCCAACGTCCTGACTTTC. This gives the protein CASSLGTANSGANVLTF.